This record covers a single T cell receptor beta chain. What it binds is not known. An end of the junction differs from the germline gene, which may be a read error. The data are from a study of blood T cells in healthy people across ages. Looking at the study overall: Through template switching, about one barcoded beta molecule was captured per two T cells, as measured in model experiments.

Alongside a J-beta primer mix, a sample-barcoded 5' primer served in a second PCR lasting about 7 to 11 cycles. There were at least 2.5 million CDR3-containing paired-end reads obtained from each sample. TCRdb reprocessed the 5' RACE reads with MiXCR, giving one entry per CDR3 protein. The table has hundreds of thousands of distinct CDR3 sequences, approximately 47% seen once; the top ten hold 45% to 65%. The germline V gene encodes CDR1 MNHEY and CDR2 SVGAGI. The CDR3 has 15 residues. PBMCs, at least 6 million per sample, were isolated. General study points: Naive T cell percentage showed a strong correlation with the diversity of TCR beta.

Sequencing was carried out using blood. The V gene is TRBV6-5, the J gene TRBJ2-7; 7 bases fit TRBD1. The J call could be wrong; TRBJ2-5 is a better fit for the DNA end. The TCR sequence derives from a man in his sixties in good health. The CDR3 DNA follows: TGTACCAGCAACCCCCGGACAGGAGCTGGGGAGACCCAGTACTTC. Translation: CTSNPRTGAGETQYF.